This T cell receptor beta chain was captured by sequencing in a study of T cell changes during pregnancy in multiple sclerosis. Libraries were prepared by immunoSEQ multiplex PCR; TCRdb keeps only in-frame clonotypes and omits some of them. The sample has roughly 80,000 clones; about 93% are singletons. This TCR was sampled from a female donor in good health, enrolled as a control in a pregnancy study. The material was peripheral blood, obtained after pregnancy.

The CDR3 spells CASSEAGGYTDTQYF. CDR3 coding DNA: TGTGCCAGCAGCGAAGCGGGGGGCTACACAGATACGCAGTATTTT. The V and J genes are TRBV9 and TRBJ2-3, with 9 nucleotides matching TRBD2. Germline assignment: CDR1 SGDLS and CDR2 YYNGEE. V dropped 3 bases and J dropped 2; count of bases not matched to a gene: 4. CDR3 size: 15 residues.